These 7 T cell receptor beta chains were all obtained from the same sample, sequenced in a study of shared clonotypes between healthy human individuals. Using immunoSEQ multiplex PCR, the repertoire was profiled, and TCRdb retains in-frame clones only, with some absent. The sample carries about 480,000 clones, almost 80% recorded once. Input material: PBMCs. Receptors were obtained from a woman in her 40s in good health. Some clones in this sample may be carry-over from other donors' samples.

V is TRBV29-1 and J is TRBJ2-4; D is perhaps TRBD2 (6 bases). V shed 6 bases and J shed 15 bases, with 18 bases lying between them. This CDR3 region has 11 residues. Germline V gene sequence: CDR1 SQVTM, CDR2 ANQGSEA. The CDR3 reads CSVKEGDIGYF. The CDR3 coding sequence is TGCAGCGTCAAGGAGGGAGACATTGGGTACTTC. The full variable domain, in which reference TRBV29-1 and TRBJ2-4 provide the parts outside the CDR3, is SAVISQKPSRDICQRGTSLTIQCQVDSQVTMMFWYRQQPGQSLTLIATANQGSEATYESGFVIDKFPISRPNLTFSTLTVSNMSPEDSSIYLCSVKEGDIGYFGAGTRLSVL.

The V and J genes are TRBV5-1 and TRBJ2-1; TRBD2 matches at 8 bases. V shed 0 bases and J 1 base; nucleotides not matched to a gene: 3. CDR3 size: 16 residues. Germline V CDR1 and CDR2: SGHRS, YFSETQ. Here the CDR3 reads CASSLDQRESYNEQFF. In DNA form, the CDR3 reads TGCGCCAGCAGCTTGGACCAGCGGGAGTCCTACAATGAGCAGTTCTTC.

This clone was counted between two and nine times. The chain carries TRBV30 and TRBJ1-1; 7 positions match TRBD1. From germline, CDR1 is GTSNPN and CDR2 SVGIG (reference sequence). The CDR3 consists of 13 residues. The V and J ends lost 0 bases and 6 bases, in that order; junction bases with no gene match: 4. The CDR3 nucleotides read TGTGCCTGGAGTGTACGAGGGGGCGCTGAAGCTTTCTTT. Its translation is CAWSVRGGAEAFF.

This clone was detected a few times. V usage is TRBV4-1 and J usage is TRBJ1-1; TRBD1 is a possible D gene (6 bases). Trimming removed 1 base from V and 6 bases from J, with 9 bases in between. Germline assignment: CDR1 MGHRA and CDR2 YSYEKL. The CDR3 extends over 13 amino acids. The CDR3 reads CASSQAGVAEAFF. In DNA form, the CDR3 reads TGCGCCAGCAGCCAAGCAGGGGTCGCTGAAGCTTTCTTT.

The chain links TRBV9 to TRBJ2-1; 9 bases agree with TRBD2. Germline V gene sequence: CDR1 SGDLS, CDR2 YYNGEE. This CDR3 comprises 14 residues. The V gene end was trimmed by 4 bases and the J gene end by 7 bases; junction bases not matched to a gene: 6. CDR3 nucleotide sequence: TGTGCCAGCAGCCAGGGACTAGCTCTTAATGAGCAGTTCTTC. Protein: CASSQGLALNEQFF.

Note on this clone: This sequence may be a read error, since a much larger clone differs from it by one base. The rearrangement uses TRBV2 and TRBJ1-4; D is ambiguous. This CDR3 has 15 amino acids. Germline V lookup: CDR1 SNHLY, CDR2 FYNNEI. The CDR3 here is CVSRIRRTANEKLFF. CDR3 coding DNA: TGTGTCAGCAGGATCCGGCGTACGGCTAATGAAAAACTGTTTTTT.

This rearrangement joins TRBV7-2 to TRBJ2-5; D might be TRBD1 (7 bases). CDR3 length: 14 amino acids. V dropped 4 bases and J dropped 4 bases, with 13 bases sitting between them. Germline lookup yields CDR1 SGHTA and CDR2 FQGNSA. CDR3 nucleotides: TGTGCCAGCAGCTACCAGGGGGGAGGAGAGACCCAGTACTTC. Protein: CASSYQGGGETQYF. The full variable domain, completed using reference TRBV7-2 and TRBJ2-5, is GAGVSQSPSNKVTEKGKDVELRCDPISGHTALYWYRQSLGQGLEFLIYFQGNSAPDKSGLPSDRFSAERTGGSVSTLTIQRTQQEDSAVYLCASSYQGGGETQYFGPGTRLLVL.